A selection of T cell receptor beta chains follows, all from one sample in a study of human T cells and chemical hapten exposure. TCRdb reprocessed the RACE reads with MiXCR, giving one entry per CDR3 protein. The sample records roughly 160,000 distinct CDR3 sequences, 13% to 15% being singletons. Sequencing used whole blood, obtained in connection with sensitization to the hapten diphenylcyclopropenone (DPC). The receptors shown here come from a woman under 40 with alopecia areata. Some clones in this sample may be carry-over from other donors' samples. CDR3s include the opening cysteine and the closing phenylalanine or tryptophan. D genes are given only for firm matches. The listing skips clone size in some rows; elsewhere it reads once, few, many or a size class.

cdr3_nt cdr3_aa j_call clone_size d_call v_call
TGCGCCAGCAGCTTGGCTGTTGGGCAGGGGGCGCGAGAGCAGTACTTC CASSLAVGQGAREQYF TRBJ2-7 few TRBD1 TRBV5-1
TGCGCCAGCAGCTTGGCTCCGCCGGGACAGGGACAAGAGACCCAGTACTTC CASSLAPPGQGQETQYF TRBJ2-5 NA TRBD1 TRBV5-1
TGTGCCAGCTCACCTGACGCCAGCTCCTACGAGCAGTACTTC CASSPDASSYEQYF TRBJ2-7 few NA TRBV18
TGCAGCGTTGATCCCGGGACAGGAGGAGAGACCCAGTACTTC CSVDPGTGGETQYF TRBJ2-5 many TRBD1 TRBV29-1
TGTGCCAGCAGCCAGGCGGGCCTGAACACTGAAGCTTTCTTT CASSQAGLNTEAFF TRBJ1-1 few NA TRBV5-4
TGTGCCAGCAGCTCGGACAGGGGACGTCCCCAGCATTTT CASSSDRGRPQHF TRBJ1-5 few TRBD1 TRBV7-8
TGTGCCAGTAGCCCGGACAGGATTAATGAAAAACTGTTTTTT CASSPDRINEKLFF TRBJ1-4 few TRBD1 TRBV19
TGCAGCGTTGGGATTAGCGGGAGAGAGACCCAGTACTTC CSVGISGRETQYF TRBJ2-5 NA TRBD2 TRBV29-1
TGTGCCAGCAGACACAGGGATACGCAGTATTTT CASRHRDTQYF TRBJ2-3 NA NA TRBV12-3/TRBV12-4
TGTGCCAGCAGAGGGGACAGGGTGGAATCTGGCTACACCTTC CASRGDRVESGYTF TRBJ1-2 NA TRBD1 TRBV6-5
TGTGCCAGCAGCTCCATCCCGGGGGTGTACAATGAGCAGTTCTTC CASSSIPGVYNEQFF TRBJ2-1 NA NA TRBV11-2
TGTGCCAGCAGCTTAATAGGAAGCGGGGGGAGTCATACGCAGTATTTT CASSLIGSGGSHTQYF TRBJ2-3 few TRBD2 TRBV7-3
TGCGCCAGCAGTGGTTCGGTAAGCGGGCCCCAGCATTTT CASSGSVSGPQHF TRBJ1-5 few NA TRBV10-1
TGCGCCAGCAGCTTTATGGGACCGCCTGGAAACACCATATATTTT CASSFMGPPGNTIYF TRBJ1-3 many NA TRBV5-1
TGTGCCAGTTTGACAGGGGCGTATAGCAATCAGCCCCAGCATTTT CASLTGAYSNQPQHF TRBJ1-5 few TRBD1 TRBV19
TGTGCCAGCAAAACCCCAGAGAACACCGGGGCGCTGTTTTTT CASKTPENTGALFF TRBJ2-2 NA NA TRBV6-6
TGTGCCAGCAGCTTAGTACAGGGGGGAGTGACAGATACGCAGTATTTT CASSLVQGGVTDTQYF TRBJ2-3 many TRBD1 TRBV7-6
TGTGCCATCAGTGAGTCGGGACTAGCGGGAGTGACCCCCGGGGAGCTGTTTTTT CAISESGLAGVTPGELFF TRBJ2-2 NA TRBD2 TRBV10-3
TGTGCCAGCAGCTTAGGATCCTTCACCATATATTTT CASSLGSFTIYF TRBJ1-3 many NA TRBV7-9
TGTGCCAGCAGTTTAGGACAGGTGCATTCACCCCTCCACTTT CASSLGQVHSPLHF TRBJ1-6 NA NA TRBV12-3/TRBV12-4
TGTGCCAGCACCGGACAGGGGGGGACTGAAGCTTTCTTT CASTGQGGTEAFF TRBJ1-1 few TRBD1 TRBV5-6
TGTGCCAGCTCACCACCAGGCTATAACAATGAGCAGTTCTTC CASSPPGYNNEQFF TRBJ2-1 NA NA TRBV18
TGTGCCAGCAGTTACTCGAGCCCCCCGGCGCAGTATTTT CASSYSSPPAQYF TRBJ2-3 NA NA TRBV6-6
TGCGCCAGCAGCTCCAGCGGACAGGGTTACGAGCAGTACTTC CASSSSGQGYEQYF TRBJ2-7 NA TRBD1 TRBV5-1
TGCAGTGCTAGAGATCCGGGACAGGGGTCGCGCAATCAGCCCCAGCATTTT CSARDPGQGSRNQPQHF TRBJ1-5 many TRBD1 TRBV20-1
TGTGCCAGCAGAGTCTATAGCACAGATACGCAGTATTTT CASRVYSTDTQYF TRBJ2-3 NA NA TRBV2
TGTGCCAGCAGTGAAGCGGAGTCAGCTACGCAGTATTTT CASSEAESATQYF TRBJ2-3 NA NA TRBV2
TGTGCCATCAGAACCGTGGGGTCCACAGATACGCAGTATTTT CAIRTVGSTDTQYF TRBJ2-3 few NA TRBV10-3
TGCGCCAGCGGCCGGGACAGGGGCTACGAGCAGTACTTC CASGRDRGYEQYF TRBJ2-7 many TRBD1 TRBV10-2
TGTGCCAGCAATGACGGGTGGGCAGCTAATGAAAAACTGTTTTTT CASNDGWAANEKLFF TRBJ1-4 NA NA TRBV12-3/TRBV12-4
TGTGCCATCAGTGTAAAGGGGGCGGTCACTGAAGCTTTCTTT CAISVKGAVTEAFF TRBJ1-1 NA TRBD1 TRBV10-3
TGCAGCGTTGTTGGGGGGACAGCAAATGAAAAACTGTTTTTT CSVVGGTANEKLFF TRBJ1-4 many TRBD1 TRBV29-1
TGTGCCAGCAGGACTCTCTCAGGGTTCGGCACGCAGTATTTT CASRTLSGFGTQYF TRBJ2-3 NA NA TRBV7-2
TGCAGCGTTGCCGCTAGCGGGGGGTCCACCCCAGATACGCAGTATTTT CSVAASGGSTPDTQYF TRBJ2-3 few TRBD2 TRBV29-1
TGTGCCAGCAGTTCGGGACAGGGGTTCGGCACTGAAGCTTTCTTT CASSSGQGFGTEAFF TRBJ1-1 many TRBD1 TRBV12-3/TRBV12-4
TGTGCCAGCAGCGACCCCCGGGGCCTCGGGGCTGAAGCTTTCTTT CASSDPRGLGAEAFF TRBJ1-1 NA NA TRBV28
TGTGCCACCAGCAGGCTCAGGACAGGGGGAATGACCCAGTACTTC CATSRLRTGGMTQYF TRBJ2-5 few TRBD1 TRBV15
TGTGCCAGCAGTTTTCATCTTGAGGGGAAGCCATCCTACGAGCAGTACTTC CASSFHLEGKPSYEQYF TRBJ2-7 few NA TRBV28
TGTGCCAGCAACAGACCGGGACTAGCGGAAGATACGCAGTATTTT CASNRPGLAEDTQYF TRBJ2-3 NA TRBD2 TRBV6-2/TRBV6-3
TGTGCCAGCACCCACGGGCCTCTAAACGAGCAGTACTTC CASTHGPLNEQYF TRBJ2-7 few NA TRBV6-2/TRBV6-3
TGTGCCAGTAGTATAGCGCCGGGACAGGGGATAACGGGCTACACCTTC CASSIAPGQGITGYTF TRBJ1-2 NA TRBD1 TRBV19
TGTGCCACCACCCGGGAAACCGGGGAGCTGTTTTTT CATTRETGELFF TRBJ2-2 few NA TRBV10-3
TGTGCTAGTGGCCCTGACAGGGTGTTTGATGAGCAGTTCTTC CASGPDRVFDEQFF TRBJ2-1 many TRBD1 TRBV12-5
TGTGCCAGTAGTGTTGGAGGGCCAGAGACCCAGTACTTC CASSVGGPETQYF TRBJ2-5 NA NA TRBV19
TGTGCCACCAGCAGAGGAGGGACTAGCGAAACCTACGAGCAGTACTTC CATSRGGTSETYEQYF TRBJ2-7 NA TRBD2 TRBV15
TGTGTCAGCCGACAGGGTGCGGGCAGCCAGCCCCAGCATTTT CVSRQGAGSQPQHF TRBJ1-5 NA TRBD1 TRBV28
TGTGCCTGGTCCTCCCTAGGGGCGAGCACAGATACGCAGTATTTT CAWSSLGASTDTQYF TRBJ2-3 NA NA TRBV30
TGTGCCAGCCTGGGGGATAACACCGGGGAGCTGTTTTTT CASLGDNTGELFF TRBJ2-2 NA NA TRBV5-4
TGTGCCAGCAGTTTGGTTGACAGGGTGAACACTGAAGCTTTCTTT CASSLVDRVNTEAFF TRBJ1-1 many TRBD1 TRBV6-2/TRBV6-3
TGTGCCAGCAGTGGGGACCCCCTGCTAGCGGTTAAAGAGACCCAGTACTTC CASSGDPLLAVKETQYF TRBJ2-5 few TRBD2 TRBV25-1
TGTGCCAGCAGTGAGCTGTACAATGAGCAGTTCTTC CASSELYNEQFF TRBJ2-1 few NA TRBV2
TGTGCCAGCACCGCTACAGAGAACACCGGGGAGCTGTTTTTT CASTATENTGELFF TRBJ2-2 NA NA TRBV6-2/TRBV6-3
TGCAGCGTTGAAAGCAGAGGGGCCGTCGGTTTCTCTGGGGCCAACGTCCTGACTTTC CSVESRGAVGFSGANVLTF TRBJ2-6 few NA TRBV29-1
TGTGCCAGCAGCGTGGACCCAGGGGGAGTCCAAGATACGCAGTATTTT CASSVDPGGVQDTQYF TRBJ2-3 few TRBD1 TRBV9